This is a list of T cell receptor beta chains from one sample in a study of blood T cell repertoires in COVID-19. Clones were sequenced by immunoSEQ multiplex PCR, and TCRdb holds only the in-frame ones, with some missing. The sample includes about 140,000 clones, around 81% of them seen just once. The material sequenced was peripheral blood. These receptors were collected from a human donor in a cohort sampled during active COVID-19. Both conserved end residues are part of each CDR3. The D gene is left open where the match is weak. Clone sizes are given selectively: once, few, many, or a class where the clone is expanded.

NA,TRBV2,TRBD1,TRBJ2-1,CASSEQGAFSYNEQFF,TGTGCCAGCAGTGAACAGGGGGCCTTCTCCTACAATGAGCAGTTCTTC
NA,TRBV24-1,TRBD1,TRBJ1-5,CATDRGRGNQPQHF,TGTGCCACAGACAGGGGTAGGGGCAATCAGCCCCAGCATTTT
NA,TRBV11-3,NA,TRBJ2-2,CASSQARVTGELFF,TGTGCCAGCAGCCAAGCCAGGGTCACCGGGGAGCTGTTTTTT
NA,TRBV6-4,NA,TRBJ1-5,CASSDSQGGPQHF,TGTGCCAGCAGTGACTCTCAGGGCGGACCCCAGCATTTT
NA,TRBV5-1,NA,TRBJ2-3,CASSEREITDTQYF,TGCGCCAGCAGTGAGCGCGAAATCACAGATACGCAGTATTTT
NA,TRBV19,TRBD1,TRBJ2-7,CASSKRGPYEQYF,TGTGCCAGTAGTAAAAGGGGGCCGTACGAGCAGTACTTC
NA,TRBV10-2,TRBD2,TRBJ2-1,CASSAAGLDYNEQFF,TGCGCCAGCAGTGCCGCGGGACTAGACTACAATGAGCAGTTCTTC
few,TRBV5-4,NA,TRBJ2-5,CATHIRRGGETQYF,TGTGCCACCCACATCAGGCGCGGCGGGGAGACCCAGTACTTC
once,TRBV5-5,NA,TRBJ1-3,CASSRDRNSGNTIYF,TGTGCCAGCAGCCGCGACAGGAACTCTGGAAACACCATATATTTT
NA,TRBV18,TRBD2,TRBJ2-5,CASSPIPSGGAGAQYF,TGTGCCAGCTCACCCATCCCTAGCGGGGGAGCTGGGGCCCAGTACTTC
NA,TRBV4-2,TRBD2,TRBJ2-7,CASSSRAGDYEQYF,TGTGCCAGCAGCTCCCGTGCGGGGGACTACGAGCAGTACTTC
NA,TRBV28,TRBD2,TRBJ2-2,CASRKPRGANTGELFF,TGTGCCAGCAGAAAACCTCGGGGGGCGAACACCGGGGAGCTGTTTTTT
few,TRBV3-1/TRBV3-2,TRBD2,TRBJ2-1,CASSPDGGAYYNEQFF,TGTGCCAGCAGCCCGGACGGGGGGGCTTACTACAATGAGCAGTTCTTC
NA,TRBV27,NA,TRBJ1-3,CASSLGISGNTIYF,TGTGCCAGCAGCCTCGGGATCTCTGGAAACACCATATATTTT
NA,TRBV5-6,NA,TRBJ2-7,CASSLTSEQYF,TGTGCCAGCAGCTTAACGAGCGAGCAGTACTTC
NA,TRBV6-6,NA,TRBJ2-1,CASQFRGHGEQFF,TGTGCCAGCCAATTCCGGGGTCACGGTGAGCAGTTCTTC
NA,TRBV18,TRBD1,TRBJ1-5,CASSSTGTENQPQHF,TGTGCCAGCTCATCAACCGGGACAGAAAATCAGCCCCAGCATTTT
NA,TRBV3-1/TRBV3-2,TRBD2,TRBJ2-7,CASSQLTSGDNPSHEQYF,TGTGCCAGCAGCCAATTGACTAGCGGGGATAATCCTTCCCACGAGCAGTACTTC
few,TRBV2,TRBD1,TRBJ2-7,CASRGSGTGYREQYF,TGTGCCAGCAGGGGCTCCGGGACAGGGTATCGGGAGCAGTACTTC
NA,TRBV9,NA,TRBJ1-1,CASSPRVGTWNTEAFF,TGTGCCAGCAGCCCCCGGGTCGGGACATGGAACACTGAAGCTTTCTTT
NA,TRBV5-1,TRBD1,TRBJ2-1,CASSLYGQGHNEQFF,TGCGCCAGCAGCTTGTATGGACAGGGCCACAATGAGCAGTTCTTC
NA,TRBV19,NA,TRBJ1-3,CASSPRTPSSGNTIYF,TGTGCCAGTAGTCCTCGGACTCCATCCTCTGGAAACACCATATATTTT
NA,TRBV10-3,TRBD1,TRBJ1-1,CAISGSRDSEAFF,TGTGCCATCAGTGGTAGCCGGGACAGTGAAGCTTTCTTT
few,TRBV5-1,NA,TRBJ2-1,CASSLVKPAPPYNEQFF,TGCGCCAGCAGCTTGGTTAAACCTGCGCCTCCCTACAATGAGCAGTTCTTC